The clone carrying this TCR beta chain was observed many times. CDR1 SGHRS and CDR2 YFSETQ come from the germline V gene. The V gene lost 9 bases and the J gene lost 2 bases, with 15 bases spanning the gap. The CDR3 length is 13 residues. TCRdb analysed the RT-PCR reads with MiXCR anew, one entry per CDR3 protein. The sample carries about 700,000 distinct CDR3 sequences, 12% to 15% recorded once. The chain couples TRBV5-1 to TRBJ2-7; possibly TRBD2 for D (6 bases). Material for sequencing was memory CD4+ T cells from blood. The TCR originated in a female donor in good health, serving as a healthy control. CDR3 nucleotides: TGCGCCACCTCGGTGGGACTCACCTACGAGCAGTACTTC. Translating gives CATSVGLTYEQYF.